The next 12 T cell receptor beta chains were all read from a single sample in a study of naive and memory T cell subsets. An oligonucleotide containing a UMI was ligated to the 3' end of TCR cDNA. Amplification of ligated cDNA took four PCR rounds with SP2 and nested alpha and beta constant primers. One entry per CDR3 protein, called by TCRdb with MiXCR from the 5' RACE reads. Altogether over 50,000 distinct CDR3 sequences are present, approximately 8% being singletons, with the ten largest covering approximately 10%. The source is a female donor in good health.

This clonotype was detected only a few times. The rearrangement links TRBV18 to TRBJ1-1; D might be TRBD1 (6 bases). This CDR3 region has 15 residues. V shed 1 base and J shed 1 base, with 10 bases lying between them. From germline, CDR1 is KGHSH and CDR2 LQKENI. The CDR3 DNA is TGTGCCAGCTCACCACTAGGGACAAGGAACACTGAAGCTTTCTTT. Amino acids: CASSPLGTRNTEAFF.

This clonotype was counted at least ten times. The rearrangement uses TRBV4-3 and TRBJ1-3, with D tentatively TRBD1 (5 bases). Deletions cut 4 bases from V and 0 bases from J, with 10 bases between. Looked up from germline, CDR1 is LGHNA and CDR2 is YSLEER. This CDR3 spans 15 amino acids. The CDR3 DNA follows: TGCGCCAGCAGCCGAGCTCAGGGCTCTGGAAACACCATATATTTT. Amino acid sequence: CASSRAQGSGNTIYF.

This chain joins TRBV4-1 and TRBJ1-1, with unresolved D. The CDR3 has 15 residues. Germline V gene lookup returns CDR1 MGHRA and CDR2 YSYEKL. Trimming took off 1 base at V and 0 bases at J, with 9 bases between the two ends. The CDR3 nucleotides are TGCGCCAGCAGCCAAGCCGGCAGCCTGAACACTGAAGCTTTCTTT. This translates into CASSQAGSLNTEAFF.

The V call is TRBV5-1, the J call TRBJ2-5, with D possibly being TRBD2 (6 bases). This CDR3 region has 15 residues. Germline CDR1 and CDR2: SGHRS and YFSETQ. Trimming left V 0 bases short and J 2 bases short, with 11 bases between. CDR3 residues: CASSLEGLRQETQYF. The CDR3 nucleotides are TGCGCCAGCAGCTTGGAAGGACTAAGACAAGAGACCCAGTACTTC.

This chain links TRBV4-3 with TRBJ1-1; D gene unclear. Trimming stripped 3 bases from V and 3 bases from J, with 14 bases between. The CDR3 spans 15 residues. The V gene's germline CDR1 is LGHNA and CDR2 YSLEER. In nucleotides, the CDR3 is TGCGCCAGCAGCCACCACTCTCGAGGGTACACTGAAGCTTTCTTT. Translating gives CASSHHSRGYTEAFF.

This clonotype was counted ten times or more. The CDR3 reads CSVVFSGFHEQFF. In nucleotides, the CDR3 is TGCAGCGTTGTATTTTCAGGGTTCCATGAGCAGTTCTTC. The chain joins TRBV29-1 to TRBJ2-1; D possibly corresponds to TRBD1 (5 bases). V was pared by 4 bases and J by 8 bases, with 15 bases between. The germline V gene encodes CDR1 SQVTM and CDR2 ANQGSEA. The CDR3 has 13 residues.

This clonotype was seen ten or more times. The chain employs TRBV20-1 and TRBJ1-5, with D tentatively TRBD1 (5 bases). The CDR3 is made up of 15 amino acids. The V end lost 0 bases, the J end lost 6 bases, and 15 bases lay between the germline ends. Germline V lookup: CDR1 DFQATT, CDR2 SNEGSKA (reference sequence). CDR3 protein: CSARDRVKGTQPQHF. The CDR3 nucleotides are TGCAGTGCTAGAGATAGAGTGAAGGGGACTCAGCCCCAGCATTTT.

The rearrangement uses TRBV7-8 and TRBJ2-5, with D possibly TRBD1 on 5 matching bases. CDR1 SGHVS and CDR2 FQNEAQ come from the germline V gene. V lost 1 base and J 5 bases, leaving 14 bases between the germline ends. This CDR3 contains 15 residues. The CDR3 loop reads CASSLVGARVETQYF. The DNA of the CDR3 is TGTGCCAGCAGCTTAGTTGGGGCCAGGGTGGAGACCCAGTACTTC.

Here the CDR3 reads CASSLEGAGVPRELFF. In nucleotides, the CDR3 is TGTGCCAGCAGCTTAGAAGGGGCAGGCGTACCCCGGGAGCTGTTTTTT. The chain combines TRBV7-2 with TRBJ2-2, with D tentatively TRBD1 (5 bases). CDR1 SGHTA and CDR2 FQGNSA come from the germline V gene. The CDR3 runs 16 residues. V lost 1 base and J lost 9, with 18 bases in between. Full variable domain (remainder filled in from reference TRBV7-2 and TRBJ2-2): GAGVSQSPSNKVTEKGKDVELRCDPISGHTALYWYRQSLGQGLEFLIYFQGNSAPDKSGLPSDRFSAERTGGSVSTLTIQRTQQEDSAVYLCASSLEGAGVPRELFFGEGSRLTVL.

In this sample, this clonotype turned up many times. The chain is built from TRBV7-2 and TRBJ1-5; 9 positions agree with TRBD1. The CDR3 spans 18 residues. V gave up 5 bases and J gave up 6 bases; unmatched junction bases: 17. CDR1 is SGHTA, CDR2 FQGNSA, per germline. This CDR3 reads CASSRRGQGMSGGQPQHF. Here the CDR3 DNA reads TGTGCCAGCAGCCGAAGGGGACAGGGTATGTCTGGGGGTCAGCCCCAGCATTTT.

This clonotype was recorded a few times. The chain has TRBV11-3 and TRBJ2-3, with TRBD2 matching over 12 bases. Germline CDR1 SGHNT, CDR2 YENEEA. This CDR3 is 15 amino acids long. The V gene end was trimmed by 4 bases and the J gene end by 3 bases; junction bases not matched to a gene: 2. The CDR3 here is CASSYGLAGTDTQYF. The CDR3 DNA follows: TGTGCCAGCAGCTACGGACTAGCGGGGACAGATACGCAGTATTTT.

By its share, this clonotype is medium-sized. The J gene is TRBJ1-1, the V gene TRBV29-1; D may be TRBD1 (5 bases). This CDR3 is 12 amino acids long. Looked up from germline, CDR1 is SQVTM and CDR2 is ANQGSEA. Trimming shortened V by 3 bases and J by 2 bases, and 7 bases separated the two germline ends. The CDR3 DNA reads as TGCAGCGTTGACGGGGGTAACACTGAAGCTTTCTTT. Translated, it gives CSVDGGNTEAFF.